Given below is one T cell receptor (beta chain) in context. The germline V gene encodes CDR1 LNHDA and CDR2 SQIVND (reference sequence). Trimming shortened V by 5 bases and J by 9 bases, and 11 bases separated the two germline ends. This CDR3 is built from 13 residues. Using RNA transcripts as the source, TCR beta CDR3 regions were amplified. The HTBI primer set served for first-round RT-PCR of the TCR CDR3. From the multiplex PCR reads, TCRdb called clonotypes with MiXCR, one entry per CDR3 protein. The table lists 500,000 to 800,000 distinct CDR3 sequences, more than 12% of them singletons. These data originate in a study of T cells in Graves' hyperthyroidism and ophthalmopathy.

The sequencing input was blood. The chain carries TRBV19 and TRBJ1-6; D uncertain. The source is a woman aged 50 to 65 with Graves' ophthalmopathy. In DNA, the CDR3 is TGTGCCAGTAGTGGGGTTTTAGGTTCACCCCTCCACTTT. Translated, it gives CASSGVLGSPLHF.